The 10 T cell receptor beta chains given below trace back to one sample, sequenced in a study of blood T cell repertoires in COVID-19. Here immunoSEQ multiplex PCR was the method, and the copy in TCRdb shows in-frame clones only, minus some. The repertoire holds tens of thousands of clones, with 75% to 95% as singletons. The sample comprised peripheral blood. The receptors were gathered from a man aged 55-75 years with acute or convalescent COVID-19.

This chain links TRBV5-8 with TRBJ2-7, with D uncertain. The CDR3 length is 15 residues. Per the germline V gene, CDR1 is SGHTS and CDR2 is YDEGEE. V gave up 1 base and J gave up 4 bases, with 15 bases separating them. CDR3 in amino acids: CASSLSAPPLYEQYF. The CDR3 DNA sequence: TGTGCCAGCAGCTTGTCAGCGCCGCCCCTATACGAGCAGTACTTC.

This clone was recorded a few times. The chain joins TRBV7-9 to TRBJ1-1; 9 bases agree with TRBD1. The J segment lost 4 bases and the V segment lost 0 bases, leaving 3 bases of the junction unmatched. Germline V gene lookup returns CDR1 SEHNR and CDR2 FQNEAQ (reference sequence). The CDR3 spans 15 residues. This CDR3 reads CASSLAPTGGTEAFF. CDR3 DNA sequence: TGTGCCAGCAGCTTAGCGCCGACAGGGGGCACTGAAGCTTTCTTT.

This chain links TRBV9 with TRBJ1-6, with a tentative D call TRBD1 (6 bases). V lost 3 bases to trimming and J lost 11 bases, with 15 bases between them. The CDR3 extends over 14 amino acids. The germline V gene has CDR1 SGDLS and CDR2 YYNGEE. DNA for the CDR3: TGTGCCAGCAGCGCTTACAGGGATGGGACACCCCTCCACTTT. This encodes CASSAYRDGTPLHF. The full variable domain, in which reference TRBV9 and TRBJ1-6 provide the parts outside the CDR3, is DSGVTQTPKHLITATGQRVTLRCSPRSGDLSVYWYQQSLDQGLQFLIQYYNGEERAKGNILERFSAQQFPDLHSELNLSSLELGDSALYFCASSAYRDGTPLHFGNGTRLTVT.

V gene TRBV14 combines with J gene TRBJ2-3; a weak D match, TRBD1 (5 bases). From germline, CDR1 is SGHDN and CDR2 FVKESK. Trimming left V 1 base short and J 2 bases short, with 13 bases between. There are 16 residues in the CDR3. CDR3 sequence (DNA): TGTGCCAGCAGCCAAGCTAGGGGTTCGCTCACAGATACGCAGTATTTT. Translated, it gives CASSQARGSLTDTQYF.

J is TRBJ2-1 and V is TRBV12-3 or TRBV12-4; D not resolved. V gave up 3 bases and J gave up 8 bases, with 11 bases separating them. The CDR3 contains 13 residues. CDR3 bases: TGTGCCAGCAGTTTTGCACGCGTCCATGAGCAGTTCTTC. Translated: CASSFARVHEQFF.

V gene TRBV2 combines with J gene TRBJ2-3, with D perhaps matching TRBD1 (5 bases). The V end was cut by 2 bases, the J end by 0 bases, with 9 bases between. Germline V gene data show CDR1 as SNHLY and CDR2 as FYNNEI. The CDR3 is 15 residues long. The CDR3 nucleotides read TGTGCCAGCAGTGAAATGACAGTTAGCACAGATACGCAGTATTTT. This gives the protein CASSEMTVSTDTQYF. The entire variable domain, with the rest obtained from reference TRBV2 and TRBJ2-3, is as follows: EPEVTQTPSHQVTQMGQEVILRCVPISNHLYFYWYRQILGQKVEFLVSFYNNEISEKSEIFDDQFSVERPDGSNFTLKIRSTKLEDSAMYFCASSEMTVSTDTQYFGPGTRLTVL.

The gene calls are TRBV6-5 and TRBJ2-1; 14 bases line up with TRBD2. This CDR3 is built from 16 residues. The V gene end was trimmed by 2 bases and the J gene end by 3 bases; junction bases not matched to a gene: 0. Germline loops: CDR1 MNHEY, CDR2 SVGAGI. In DNA, the CDR3 is TGTGCCAGCAGTTACGGGACTAGCGGGGGCTACAATGAGCAGTTCTTC. It specifies CASSYGTSGGYNEQFF.

This clone was observed a few times. The gene calls are TRBV11-3 and TRBJ1-1; D is unclear. The CDR3 is made up of 12 amino acids. Trimming pared 2 bases from V and 8 bases from J, leaving 9 bases between. Germline CDR1 SGHNT, CDR2 YENEEA. Here the CDR3 DNA reads TGTGCCAGCAGCTTATACGGGATGGAAGCTTTCTTT. Translated: CASSLYGMEAFF.

In its sample, this clone was seen a few times. This chain connects TRBV5-4 to TRBJ2-1; possible D gene TRBD1, 6 bases. The CDR3 extends over 16 amino acids. V lost 0 bases and J 7 bases, leaving 17 bases between the germline ends. From germline, CDR1 is SGHNT and CDR2 YYREEE (reference sequence). CDR3 protein: CASSLGGNTGLNEQFF. The CDR3 region has the DNA TGTGCCAGCAGCTTGGGGGGAAATACAGGGTTGAATGAGCAGTTCTTC. The full variable domain, with the rest looked up from reference TRBV5-4 and TRBJ2-1, is ETGVTQSPTHLIKTRGQQVTLRCSSQSGHNTVSWYQQALGQGPQFIFQYYREEENGRGNFPPRFSGLQFPNYSSELNVNALELDDSALYLCASSLGGNTGLNEQFFGPGTRLTVL.

This chain joins TRBV19 and TRBJ2-7; 8 bases are shared with TRBD1. Germline-derived CDR1 and CDR2 are LNHDA and SQIVND (reference sequence). The CDR3 is 16 residues long. V shed 4 bases, J shed 9 bases, and the junction held 17 bases outside the gene matches. The CDR3 is CASSTQSRGTGIWQYF. CDR3 DNA sequence: TGTGCCAGTAGTACTCAGTCCCGCGGGACAGGTATATGGCAGTACTTC.